The following is a TCR beta chain sequence with its context. Some clones are missing from TCRdb's copy, which holds only in-frame ones; the method was immunoSEQ multiplex PCR. The sample has approximately 35,000 clones; around 90% are singletons. This record belongs to a study of OX40 agonist ivuxolimab in advanced cancers. The V end lost 4 bases, the J end lost 3 bases, and 11 bases lay between the germline ends. The germline V gene encodes CDR1 SGHRS and CDR2 YFSETQ. This CDR3 has 13 residues. Sequences were derived from CD4+ or CD8+ T cells sorted from blood, sampled in a trial of the OX40 agonist ivuxolimab. The rearrangement links TRBV5-1 to TRBJ2-7, with no clear D. The receptor comes from an adult with an advanced solid tumor such as melanoma, head and neck, liver or kidney cancer. The CDR3 loop is CASSLGRSYEQYF. The CDR3 DNA is TGCGCCAGCAGCCTCGGACGGAGCTACGAGCAGTACTTC.